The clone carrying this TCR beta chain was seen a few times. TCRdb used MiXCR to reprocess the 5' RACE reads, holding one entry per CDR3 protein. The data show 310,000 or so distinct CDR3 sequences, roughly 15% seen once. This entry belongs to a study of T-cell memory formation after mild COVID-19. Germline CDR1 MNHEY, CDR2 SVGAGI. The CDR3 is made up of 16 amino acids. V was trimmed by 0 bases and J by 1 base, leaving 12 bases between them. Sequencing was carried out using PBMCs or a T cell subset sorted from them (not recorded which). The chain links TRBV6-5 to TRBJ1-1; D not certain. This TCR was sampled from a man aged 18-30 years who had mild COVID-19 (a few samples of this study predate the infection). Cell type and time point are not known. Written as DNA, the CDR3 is TGTGCCAGCAGTTACTCGAGATTCAGGAGGAACACTGAAGCTTTCTTT. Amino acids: CASSYSRFRRNTEAFF.